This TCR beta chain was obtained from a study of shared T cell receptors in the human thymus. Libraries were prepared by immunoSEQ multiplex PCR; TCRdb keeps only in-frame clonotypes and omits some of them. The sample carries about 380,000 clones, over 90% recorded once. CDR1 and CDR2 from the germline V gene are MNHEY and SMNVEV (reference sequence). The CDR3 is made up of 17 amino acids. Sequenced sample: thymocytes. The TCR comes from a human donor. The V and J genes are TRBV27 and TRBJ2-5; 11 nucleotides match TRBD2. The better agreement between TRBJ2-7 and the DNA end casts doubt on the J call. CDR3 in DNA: TGTGCCAGCAGTAATCCGGGACTAGCGGAGGGCTACTACGAGCAGTACTTC. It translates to CASSNPGLAEGYYEQYF.